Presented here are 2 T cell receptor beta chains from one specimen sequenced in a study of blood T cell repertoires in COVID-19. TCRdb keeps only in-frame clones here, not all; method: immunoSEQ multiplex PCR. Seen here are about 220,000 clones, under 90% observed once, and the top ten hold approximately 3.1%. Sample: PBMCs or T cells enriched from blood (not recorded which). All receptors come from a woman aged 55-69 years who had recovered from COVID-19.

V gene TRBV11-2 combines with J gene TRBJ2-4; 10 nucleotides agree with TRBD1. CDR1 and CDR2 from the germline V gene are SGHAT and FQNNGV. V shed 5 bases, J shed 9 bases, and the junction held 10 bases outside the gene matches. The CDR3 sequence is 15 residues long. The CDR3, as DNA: TGTGCCAGCAGCCCTAGGGACAGGGGTTCGGCCATTCAGTACTTC. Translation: CASSPRDRGSAIQYF.

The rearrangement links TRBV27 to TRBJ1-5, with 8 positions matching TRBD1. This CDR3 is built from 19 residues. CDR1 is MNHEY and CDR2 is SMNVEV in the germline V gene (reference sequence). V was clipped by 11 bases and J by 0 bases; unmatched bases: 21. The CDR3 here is CAGYSRGPGGPNSNQPQHF. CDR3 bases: TGTGCCGGATATTCAAGGGGGCCAGGGGGCCCAAATAGCAATCAGCCCCAGCATTTT.